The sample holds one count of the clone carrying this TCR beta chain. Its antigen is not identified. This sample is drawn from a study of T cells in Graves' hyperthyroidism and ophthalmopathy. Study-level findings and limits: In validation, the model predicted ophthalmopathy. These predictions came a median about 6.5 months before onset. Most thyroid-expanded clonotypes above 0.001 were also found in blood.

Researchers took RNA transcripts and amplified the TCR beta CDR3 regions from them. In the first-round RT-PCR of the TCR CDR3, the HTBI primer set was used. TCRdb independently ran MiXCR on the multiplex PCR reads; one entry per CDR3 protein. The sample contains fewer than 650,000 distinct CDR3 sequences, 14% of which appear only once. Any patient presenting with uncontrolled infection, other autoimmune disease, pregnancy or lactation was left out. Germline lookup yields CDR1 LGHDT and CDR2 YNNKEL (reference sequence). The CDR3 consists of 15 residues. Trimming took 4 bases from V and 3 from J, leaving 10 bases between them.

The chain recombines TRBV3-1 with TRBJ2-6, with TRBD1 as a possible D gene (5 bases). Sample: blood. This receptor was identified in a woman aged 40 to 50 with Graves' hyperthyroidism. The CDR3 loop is CASSPRDGGANVLTF. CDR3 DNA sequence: TGTGCCAGCAGCCCCAGGGATGGTGGGGCCAACGTCCTGACTTTC.